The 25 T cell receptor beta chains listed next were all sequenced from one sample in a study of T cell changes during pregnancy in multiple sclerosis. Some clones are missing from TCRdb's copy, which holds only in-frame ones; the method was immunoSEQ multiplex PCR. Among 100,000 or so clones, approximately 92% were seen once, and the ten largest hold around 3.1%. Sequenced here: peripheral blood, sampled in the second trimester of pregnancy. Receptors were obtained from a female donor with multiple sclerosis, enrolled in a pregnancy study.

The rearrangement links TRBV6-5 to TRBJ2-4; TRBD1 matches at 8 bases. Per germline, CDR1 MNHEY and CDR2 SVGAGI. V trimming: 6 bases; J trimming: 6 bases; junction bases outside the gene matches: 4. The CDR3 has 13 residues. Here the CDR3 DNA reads TGTGCCAGCAGGCGGGACAGGTTAAACATTCAGTACTTC. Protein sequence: CASRRDRLNIQYF.

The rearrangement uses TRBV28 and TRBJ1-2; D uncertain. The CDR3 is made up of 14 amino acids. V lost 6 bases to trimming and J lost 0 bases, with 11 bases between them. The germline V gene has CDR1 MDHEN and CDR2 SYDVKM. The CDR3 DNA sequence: TGTGCCAGCAGGAACGACTTAGCTAACTATGGCTACACCTTC. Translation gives CASRNDLANYGYTF.

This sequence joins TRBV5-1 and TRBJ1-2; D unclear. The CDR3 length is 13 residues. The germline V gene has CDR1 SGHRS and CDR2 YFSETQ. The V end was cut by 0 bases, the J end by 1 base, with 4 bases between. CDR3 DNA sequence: TGCGCCAGCAGCTTGGATAGTAACTATGGCTACACCTTC. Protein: CASSLDSNYGYTF.

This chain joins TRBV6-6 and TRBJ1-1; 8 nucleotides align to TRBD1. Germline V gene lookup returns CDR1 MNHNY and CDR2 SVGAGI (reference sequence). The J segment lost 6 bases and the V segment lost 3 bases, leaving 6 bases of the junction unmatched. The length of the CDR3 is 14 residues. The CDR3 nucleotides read TGTGCCAGCAGTTATAACAGGGGGATGCCTGAAGCTTTCTTT. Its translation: CASSYNRGMPEAFF.

The CDR3 loop reads CASSIEGVGGNTIYF. The CDR3 DNA reads as TGTGCCAGTAGTATCGAGGGGGTCGGTGGAAACACCATATATTTT. This rearrangement joins TRBV19 to TRBJ1-3, with a possible D match to TRBD1 (6 bases). CDR1 and CDR2 from the germline V gene are LNHDA and SQIVND (reference sequence). Trimming stripped 3 bases from V and 3 bases from J, with 12 bases between. The CDR3 consists of 15 residues.

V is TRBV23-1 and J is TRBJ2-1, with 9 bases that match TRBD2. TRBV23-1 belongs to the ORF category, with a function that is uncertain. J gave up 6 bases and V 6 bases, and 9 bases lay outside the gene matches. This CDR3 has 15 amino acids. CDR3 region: CASRKPGLAGNEQFF. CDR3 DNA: TGCGCCAGCAGAAAACCGGGACTAGCCGGCAATGAGCAGTTCTTC.

DNA for the CDR3: TGTGCCAGCAGTTTTACTGGGGCCAACGTCCTGACTTTC. This codes for CASSFTGANVLTF. This rearrangement joins TRBV28 to TRBJ2-6, with D unresolved. Germline CDR1 and CDR2: MDHEN and SYDVKM. CDR3 length: 13 amino acids. Trimming cost V 3 bases and J 2 bases, with 2 bases left between them. Full variable domain (rest looked up from reference TRBV28 and TRBJ2-6): DVKVTQSSRYLVKRTGEKVFLECVQDMDHENMFWYRQDPGLGLRLIYFSYDVKMKEKGDIPEGYSVSREKKERFSLILESASTNQTSMYLCASSFTGANVLTFGAGSRLTVL.

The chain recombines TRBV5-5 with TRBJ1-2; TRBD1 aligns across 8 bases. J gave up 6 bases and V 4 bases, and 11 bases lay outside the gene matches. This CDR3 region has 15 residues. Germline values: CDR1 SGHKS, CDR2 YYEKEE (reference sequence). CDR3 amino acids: CASSRSLDREHGYTF. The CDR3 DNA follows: TGTGCCAGCAGCCGGAGCCTGGACAGGGAACATGGCTACACCTTC.

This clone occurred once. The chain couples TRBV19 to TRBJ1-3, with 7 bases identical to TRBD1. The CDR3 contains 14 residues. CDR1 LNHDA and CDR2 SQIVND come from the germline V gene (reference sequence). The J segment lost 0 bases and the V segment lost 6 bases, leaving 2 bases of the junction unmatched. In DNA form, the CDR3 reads TGTGCCAGTAGGGGGACAGCCTCTGGAAACACCATATATTTT. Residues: CASRGTASGNTIYF.

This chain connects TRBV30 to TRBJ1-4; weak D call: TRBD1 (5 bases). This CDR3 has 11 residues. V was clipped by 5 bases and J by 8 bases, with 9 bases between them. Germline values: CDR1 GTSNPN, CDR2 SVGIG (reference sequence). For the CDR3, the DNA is TGTGCCTGGGGGGAGGGGGAAAAACTGTTTTTT. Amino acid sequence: CAWGEGEKLFF.

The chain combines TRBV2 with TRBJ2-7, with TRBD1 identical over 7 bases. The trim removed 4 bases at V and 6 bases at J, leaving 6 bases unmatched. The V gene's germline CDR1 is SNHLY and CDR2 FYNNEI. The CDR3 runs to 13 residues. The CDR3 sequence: CASSGNRGREQYF. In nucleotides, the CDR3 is TGTGCCAGCAGTGGGAACAGGGGTCGCGAGCAGTACTTC.

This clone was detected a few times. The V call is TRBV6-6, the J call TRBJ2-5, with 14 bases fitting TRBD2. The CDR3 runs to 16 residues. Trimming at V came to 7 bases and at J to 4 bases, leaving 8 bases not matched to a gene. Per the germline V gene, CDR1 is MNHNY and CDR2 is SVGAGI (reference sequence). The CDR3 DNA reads TGTGCCAGCAACCACGGGACTAGCGGGAGTTCAGAGACCCAGTACTTC. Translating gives CASNHGTSGSSETQYF.

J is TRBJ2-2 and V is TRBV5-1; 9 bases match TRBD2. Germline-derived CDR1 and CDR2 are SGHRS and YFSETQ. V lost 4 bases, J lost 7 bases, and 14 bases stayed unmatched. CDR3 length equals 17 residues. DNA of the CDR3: TGCGCCAGCAGCCGCAATACCTTAGCGGGAGTTAGCGGGGAGCTGTTTTTT. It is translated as CASSRNTLAGVSGELFF.

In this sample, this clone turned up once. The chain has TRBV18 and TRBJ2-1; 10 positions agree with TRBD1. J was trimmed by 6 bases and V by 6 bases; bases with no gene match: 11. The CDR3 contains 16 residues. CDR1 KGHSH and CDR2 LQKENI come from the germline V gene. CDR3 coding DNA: TGTGCCAGCTCCTTATTACCGGGACAGGGGTCCAATGAGCAGTTCTTC. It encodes CASSLLPGQGSNEQFF. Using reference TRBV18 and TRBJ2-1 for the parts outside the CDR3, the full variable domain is NAGVMQNPRHLVRRRGQEARLRCSPMKGHSHVYWYRQLPEEGLKFMVYLQKENIIDESGMPKERFSAEFPKEGPSILRIQQVVRGDSAAYFCASSLLPGQGSNEQFFGPGTRLTVL.

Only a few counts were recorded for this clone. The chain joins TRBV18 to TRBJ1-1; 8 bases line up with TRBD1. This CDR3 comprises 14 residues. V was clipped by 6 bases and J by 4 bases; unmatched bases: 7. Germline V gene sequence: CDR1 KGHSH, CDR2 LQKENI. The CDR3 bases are TGTGCCAGCTCCCCCGGACAGGGAGCCACTGAAGCTTTCTTT. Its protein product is CASSPGQGATEAFF.

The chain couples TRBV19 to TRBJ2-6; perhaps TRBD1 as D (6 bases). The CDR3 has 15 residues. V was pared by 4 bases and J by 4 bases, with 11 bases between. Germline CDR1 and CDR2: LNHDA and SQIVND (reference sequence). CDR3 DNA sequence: TGTGCCAGTAGTACCAACAGGGACGGGGCCAACGTCCTGACTTTC. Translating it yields CASSTNRDGANVLTF. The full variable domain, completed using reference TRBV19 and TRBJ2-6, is DGGITQSPKYLFRKEGQNVTLSCEQNLNHDAMYWYRQDPGQGLRLIYYSQIVNDFQKGDIAEGYSVSREKKESFPLTVTSAQKNPTAFYLCASSTNRDGANVLTFGAGSRLTVL.

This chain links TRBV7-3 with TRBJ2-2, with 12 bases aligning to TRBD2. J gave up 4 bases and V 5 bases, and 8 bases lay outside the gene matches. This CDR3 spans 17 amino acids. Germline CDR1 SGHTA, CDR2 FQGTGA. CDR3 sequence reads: CASSPSTLAGGTGELFF. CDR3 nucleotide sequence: TGTGCCAGCAGCCCCAGCACACTAGCGGGAGGCACCGGGGAGCTGTTTTTT.

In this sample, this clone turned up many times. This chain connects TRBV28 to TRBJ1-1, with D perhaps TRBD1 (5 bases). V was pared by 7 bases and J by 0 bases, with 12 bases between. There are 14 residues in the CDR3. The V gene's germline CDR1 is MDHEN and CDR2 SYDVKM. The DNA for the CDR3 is TGTGCCAGCATCAGCGGGGCCCTGAACACTGAAGCTTTCTTT. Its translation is CASISGALNTEAFF. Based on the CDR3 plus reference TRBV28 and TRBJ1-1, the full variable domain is DVKVTQSSRYLVKRTGEKVFLECVQDMDHENMFWYRQDPGLGLRLIYFSYDVKMKEKGDIPEGYSVSREKKERFSLILESASTNQTSMYLCASISGALNTEAFFGQGTRLTVV.

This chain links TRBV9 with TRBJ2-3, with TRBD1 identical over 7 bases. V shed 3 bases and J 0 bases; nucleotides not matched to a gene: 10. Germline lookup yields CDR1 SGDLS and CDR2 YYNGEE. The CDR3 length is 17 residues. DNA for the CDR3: TGTGCCAGCAGCGAGGGACGGACAGGTTCTAGCACAGATACGCAGTATTTT. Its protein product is CASSEGRTGSSTDTQYF.

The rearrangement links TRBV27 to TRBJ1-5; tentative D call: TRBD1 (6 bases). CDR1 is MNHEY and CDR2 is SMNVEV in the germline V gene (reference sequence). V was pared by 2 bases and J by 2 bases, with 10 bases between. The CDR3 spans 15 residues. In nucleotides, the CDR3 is TGTGCCAGCAGTTTAGGAGGGGGGGGCAATCAGCCCCAGCATTTT. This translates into CASSLGGGGNQPQHF.

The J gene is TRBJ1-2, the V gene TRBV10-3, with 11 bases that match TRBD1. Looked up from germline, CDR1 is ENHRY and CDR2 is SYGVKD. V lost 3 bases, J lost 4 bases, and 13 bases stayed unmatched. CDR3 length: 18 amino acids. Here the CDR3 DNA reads TGTGCCATCAGTGACCCAGCGGCGGGGACAGGGGGTGGCTATGGCTACACCTTC. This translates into CAISDPAAGTGGGYGYTF.

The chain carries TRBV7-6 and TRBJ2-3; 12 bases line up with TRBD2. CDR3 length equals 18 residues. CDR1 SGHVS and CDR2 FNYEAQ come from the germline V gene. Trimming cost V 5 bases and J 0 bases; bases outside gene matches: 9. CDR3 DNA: TGTGCCAGCAGCCCCCGACTAGCGGGAGCGGTAAGCACAGATACGCAGTATTTT. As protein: CASSPRLAGAVSTDTQYF.

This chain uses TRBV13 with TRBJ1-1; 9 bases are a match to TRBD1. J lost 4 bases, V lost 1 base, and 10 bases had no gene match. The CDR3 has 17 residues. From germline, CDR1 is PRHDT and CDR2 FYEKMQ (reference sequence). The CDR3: CASSLVRGQGVGTEAFF. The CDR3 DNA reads TGTGCCAGCAGCTTAGTTCGGGGACAGGGTGTAGGCACTGAAGCTTTCTTT.

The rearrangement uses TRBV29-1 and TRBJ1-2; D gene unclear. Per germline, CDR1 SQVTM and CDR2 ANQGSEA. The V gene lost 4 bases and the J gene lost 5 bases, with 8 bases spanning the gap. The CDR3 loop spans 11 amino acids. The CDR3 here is CSVGIEYGYTF. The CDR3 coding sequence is TGCAGCGTTGGAATAGAGTATGGCTACACCTTC.

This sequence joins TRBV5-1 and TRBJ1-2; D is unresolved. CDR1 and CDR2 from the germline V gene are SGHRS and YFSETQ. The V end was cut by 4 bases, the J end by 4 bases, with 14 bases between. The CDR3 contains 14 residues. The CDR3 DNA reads TGCGCCAGCAGCGCCGACCTAGCCCCCTATGGCTACACCTTC. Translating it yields CASSADLAPYGYTF.